The source of this T cell receptor (beta chain) is a study of CD8+ T cells in alopecia areata. Study context: Tofacitinib therapy lasting 6 to 18 months was followed by 6 months off drug.

The V gene end was trimmed by 2 bases and the J gene end by 2 bases; junction bases not matched to a gene: 9. The length of the CDR3 is 16 residues. Per germline, CDR1 SGHVS and CDR2 FNYEAQ. Following RNA extraction, reverse transcription yielded cDNA that acted as the sequencing template. The data were produced by immunoSEQ multiplex PCR, yet TCRdb's version contains in-frame clones alone and is incomplete. The table shows around 270,000 clones, with roughly 60% occurring only once. This clone has just a few counts. The treatment is: oral pan-JAK inhibitor, 5-10 mg twice daily. This clonotype was obtained from a human donor with alopecia areata. The sample consisted of CD4+ T cells sorted from blood, taken at week 24, from a patient treated with tofacitinib. The gene calls are TRBV7-6 and TRBJ2-7; TRBD2 aligns across 7 bases. CDR3 loop: CASSLYSGTHPYEQYF. The CDR3 nucleotides are TGTGCCAGCAGCTTATACAGCGGGACGCACCCCTACGAGCAGTACTTC.